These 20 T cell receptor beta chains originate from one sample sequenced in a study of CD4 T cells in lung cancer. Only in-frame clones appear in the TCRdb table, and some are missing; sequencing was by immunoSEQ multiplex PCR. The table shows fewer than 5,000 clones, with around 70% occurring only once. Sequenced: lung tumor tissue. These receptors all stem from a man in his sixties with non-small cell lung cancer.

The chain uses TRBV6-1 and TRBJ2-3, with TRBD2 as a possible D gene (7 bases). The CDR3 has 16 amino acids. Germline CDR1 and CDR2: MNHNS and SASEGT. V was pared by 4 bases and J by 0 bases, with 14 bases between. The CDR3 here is CASSAVGGASTDTQYF. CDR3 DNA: TGTGCCAGCAGTGCCGTAGGGGGGGCTAGCACAGATACGCAGTATTTT.

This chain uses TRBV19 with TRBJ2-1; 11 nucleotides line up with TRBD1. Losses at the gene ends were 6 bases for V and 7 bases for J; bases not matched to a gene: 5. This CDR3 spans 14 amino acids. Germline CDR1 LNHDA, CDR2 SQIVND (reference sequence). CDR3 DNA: TGTGCCAGTAGGGGGACAGGGGGGCTTAATGAGCAGTTCTTC. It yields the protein CASRGTGGLNEQFF.

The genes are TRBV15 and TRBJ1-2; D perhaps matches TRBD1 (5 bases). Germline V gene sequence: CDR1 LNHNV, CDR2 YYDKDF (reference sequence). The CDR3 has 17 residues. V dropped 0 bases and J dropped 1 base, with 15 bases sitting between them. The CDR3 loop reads CATSRDPRGGYNYGYTF. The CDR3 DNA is TGTGCCACCAGCAGAGATCCCCGGGGGGGTTATAACTATGGCTACACCTTC.

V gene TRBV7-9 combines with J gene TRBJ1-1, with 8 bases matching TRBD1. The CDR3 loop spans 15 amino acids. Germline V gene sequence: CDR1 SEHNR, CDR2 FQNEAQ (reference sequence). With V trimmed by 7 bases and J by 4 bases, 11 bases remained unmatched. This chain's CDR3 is CASKQGVRGTTEAFF. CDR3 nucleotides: TGTGCCAGCAAACAGGGGGTGAGAGGGACCACTGAAGCTTTCTTT. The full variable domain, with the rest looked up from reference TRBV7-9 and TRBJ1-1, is DTGVSQNPRHKITKRGQNVTFRCDPISEHNRLYWYRQTLGQGPEFLTYFQNEAQLEKSRLLSDRFSAERPKGSFSTLEIQRTEQGDSAMYLCASKQGVRGTTEAFFGQGTRLTVV.

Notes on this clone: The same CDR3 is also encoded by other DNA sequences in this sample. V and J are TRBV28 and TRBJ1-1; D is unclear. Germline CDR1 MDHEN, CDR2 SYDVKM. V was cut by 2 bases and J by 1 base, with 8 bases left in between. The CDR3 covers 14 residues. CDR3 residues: CASSLSPRNTEAFF. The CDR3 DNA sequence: TGTGCCAGCAGTTTAAGCCCGAGGAACACTGAAGCTTTCTTT. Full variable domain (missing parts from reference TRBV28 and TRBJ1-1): DVKVTQSSRYLVKRTGEKVFLECVQDMDHENMFWYRQDPGLGLRLIYFSYDVKMKEKGDIPEGYSVSREKKERFSLILESASTNQTSMYLCASSLSPRNTEAFFGQGTRLTVV.

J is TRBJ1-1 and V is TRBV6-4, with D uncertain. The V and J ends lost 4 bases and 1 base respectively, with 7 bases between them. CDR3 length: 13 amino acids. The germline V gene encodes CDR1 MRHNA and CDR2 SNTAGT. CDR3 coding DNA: TGTGCCAGCAGTGTTGAGGAGAACACTGAAGCTTTCTTT. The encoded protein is CASSVEENTEAFF.

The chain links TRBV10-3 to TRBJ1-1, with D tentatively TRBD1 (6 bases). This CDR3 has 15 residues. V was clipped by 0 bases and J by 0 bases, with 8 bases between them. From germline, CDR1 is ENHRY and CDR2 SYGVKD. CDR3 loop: CAISESDSLNTEAFF. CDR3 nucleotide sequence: TGTGCCATCAGTGAGTCGGACAGTTTGAACACTGAAGCTTTCTTT.

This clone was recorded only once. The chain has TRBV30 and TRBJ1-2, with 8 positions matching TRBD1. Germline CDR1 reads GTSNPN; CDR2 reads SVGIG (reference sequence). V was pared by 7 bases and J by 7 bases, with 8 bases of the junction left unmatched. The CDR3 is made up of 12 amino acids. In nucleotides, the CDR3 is TGTGCCTTAAGGACAGGGAACGGTGGCTACACCTTC. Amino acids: CALRTGNGGYTF.

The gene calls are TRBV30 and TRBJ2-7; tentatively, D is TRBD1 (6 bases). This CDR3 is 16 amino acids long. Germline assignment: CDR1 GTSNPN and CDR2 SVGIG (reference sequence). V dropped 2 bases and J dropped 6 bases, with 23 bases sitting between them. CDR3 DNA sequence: TGTGCCTGGAGTTATCCGGGACACACAACCCGGGGCGAGCAGTACTTC. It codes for CAWSYPGHTTRGEQYF.

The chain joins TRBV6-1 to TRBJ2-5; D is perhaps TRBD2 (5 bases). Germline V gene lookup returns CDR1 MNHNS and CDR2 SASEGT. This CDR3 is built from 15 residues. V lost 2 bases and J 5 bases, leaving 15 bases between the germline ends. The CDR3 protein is CASSEYEQTGETQYF. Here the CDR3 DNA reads TGTGCCAGCAGTGAATATGAACAGACGGGGGAGACCCAGTACTTC.

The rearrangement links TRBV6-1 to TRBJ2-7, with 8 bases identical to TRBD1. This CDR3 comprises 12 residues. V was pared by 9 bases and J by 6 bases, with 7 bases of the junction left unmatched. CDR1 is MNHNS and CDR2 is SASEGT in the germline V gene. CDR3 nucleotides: TGTGCCAGTCGTCAGGGGGCAGGCGAGCAGTACTTC. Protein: CASRQGAGEQYF.

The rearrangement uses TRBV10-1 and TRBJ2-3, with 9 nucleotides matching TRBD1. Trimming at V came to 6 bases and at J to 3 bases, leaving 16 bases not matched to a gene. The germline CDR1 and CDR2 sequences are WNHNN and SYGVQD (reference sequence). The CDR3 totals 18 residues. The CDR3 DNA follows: TGCGCCAGCAGAAAGACAGGGGGAGCTCCCACCGGGACAGATACGCAGTATTTT. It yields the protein CASRKTGGAPTGTDTQYF.

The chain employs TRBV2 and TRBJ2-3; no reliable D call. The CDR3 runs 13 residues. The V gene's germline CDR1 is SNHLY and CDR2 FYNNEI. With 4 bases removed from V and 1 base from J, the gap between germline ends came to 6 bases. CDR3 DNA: TGTGCCAGCAGTGGTTTCGGCACAGATACGCAGTATTTT. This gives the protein CASSGFGTDTQYF. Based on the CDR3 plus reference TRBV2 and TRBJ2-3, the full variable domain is EPEVTQTPSHQVTQMGQEVILRCVPISNHLYFYWYRQILGQKVEFLVSFYNNEISEKSEIFDDQFSVERPDGSNFTLKIRSTKLEDSAMYFCASSGFGTDTQYFGPGTRLTVL.

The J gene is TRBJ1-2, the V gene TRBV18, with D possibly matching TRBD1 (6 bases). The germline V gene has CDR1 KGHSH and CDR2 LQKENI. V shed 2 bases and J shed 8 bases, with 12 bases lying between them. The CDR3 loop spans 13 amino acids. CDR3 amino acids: CASSPSRGSGYTF. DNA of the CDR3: TGTGCCAGCTCACCATCCAGGGGTAGCGGCTACACCTTC.

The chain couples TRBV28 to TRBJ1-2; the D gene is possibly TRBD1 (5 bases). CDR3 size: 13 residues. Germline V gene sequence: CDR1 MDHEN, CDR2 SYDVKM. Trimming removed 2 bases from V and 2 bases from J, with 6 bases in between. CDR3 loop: CASSLGGNYGYTF. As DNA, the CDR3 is TGTGCCAGCAGTTTAGGGGGGAACTATGGCTACACCTTC.

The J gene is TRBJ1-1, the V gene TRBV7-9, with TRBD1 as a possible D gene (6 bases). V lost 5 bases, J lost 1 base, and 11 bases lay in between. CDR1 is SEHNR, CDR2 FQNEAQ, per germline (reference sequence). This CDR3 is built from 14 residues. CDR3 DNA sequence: TGTGCCAGCAGCCCGGACAGCCAGAACACTGAAGCTTTCTTT. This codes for CASSPDSQNTEAFF.

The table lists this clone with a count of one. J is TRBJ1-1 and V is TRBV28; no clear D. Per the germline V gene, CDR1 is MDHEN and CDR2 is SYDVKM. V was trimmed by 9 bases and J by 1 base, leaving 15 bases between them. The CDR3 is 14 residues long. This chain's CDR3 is CASSLGRGNTEAFF. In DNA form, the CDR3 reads TGTGCCAGTAGCCTTGGACGGGGGAACACTGAAGCTTTCTTT.

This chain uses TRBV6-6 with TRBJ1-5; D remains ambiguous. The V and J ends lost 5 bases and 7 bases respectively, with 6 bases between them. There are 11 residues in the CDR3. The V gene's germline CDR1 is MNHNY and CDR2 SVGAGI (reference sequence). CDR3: CASSHGQPQHF. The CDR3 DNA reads TGTGCCAGCAGTCACGGGCAGCCCCAGCATTTT.

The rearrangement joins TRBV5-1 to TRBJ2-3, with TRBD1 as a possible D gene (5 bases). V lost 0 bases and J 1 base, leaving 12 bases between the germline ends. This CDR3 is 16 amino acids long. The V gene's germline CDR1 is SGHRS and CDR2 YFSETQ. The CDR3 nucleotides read TGCGCCAGCAGCTTGGCGGACACGGTAGGCACAGATACGCAGTATTTT. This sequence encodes CASSLADTVGTDTQYF.

The CDR3 DNA reads TGTGCCACCCTGGTGGGCCTAGCGGGATCCGGGGAGCTGTTTTTT. Translated: CATLVGLAGSGELFF. The chain has TRBV7-3 and TRBJ2-2, with TRBD2 matching over 9 bases. V was pared by 10 bases and J by 6 bases, with 12 bases of the junction left unmatched. The length of the CDR3 is 15 residues. Germline values: CDR1 SGHTA, CDR2 FQGTGA. Drawing the rest from reference TRBV7-3 and TRBJ2-2, the complete variable domain is GAGVSQTPSNKVTEKGKYVELRCDPISGHTALYWYRQSLGQGPEFLIYFQGTGAADDSGLPNDRFFAVRPEGSVSTLKIQRTERGDSAVYLCATLVGLAGSGELFFGEGSRLTVL.